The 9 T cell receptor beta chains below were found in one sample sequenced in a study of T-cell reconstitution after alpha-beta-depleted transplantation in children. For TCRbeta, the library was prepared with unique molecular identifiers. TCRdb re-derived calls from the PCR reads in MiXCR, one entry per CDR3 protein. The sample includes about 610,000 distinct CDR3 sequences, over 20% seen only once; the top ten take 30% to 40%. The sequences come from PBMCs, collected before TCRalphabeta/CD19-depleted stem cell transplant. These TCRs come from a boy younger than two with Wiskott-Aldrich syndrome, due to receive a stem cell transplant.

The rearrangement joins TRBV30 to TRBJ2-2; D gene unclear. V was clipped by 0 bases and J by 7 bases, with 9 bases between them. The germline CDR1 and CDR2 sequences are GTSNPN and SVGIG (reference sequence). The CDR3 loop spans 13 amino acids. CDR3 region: CAWSVQILGELFF. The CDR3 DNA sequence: TGTGCCTGGAGTGTACAGATACTCGGGGAGCTGTTTTTT.

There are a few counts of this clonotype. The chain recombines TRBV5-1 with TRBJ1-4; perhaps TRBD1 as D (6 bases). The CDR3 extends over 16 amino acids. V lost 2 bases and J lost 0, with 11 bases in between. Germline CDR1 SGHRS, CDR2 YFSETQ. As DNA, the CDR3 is TGCGCCAGCAGCTTCGGGGGCTCGGCAACTAATGAAAAACTGTTTTTT. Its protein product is CASSFGGSATNEKLFF.

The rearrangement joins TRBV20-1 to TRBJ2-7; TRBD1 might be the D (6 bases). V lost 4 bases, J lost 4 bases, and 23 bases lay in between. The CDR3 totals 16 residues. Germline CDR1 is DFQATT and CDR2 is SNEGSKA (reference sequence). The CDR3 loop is CSAIITTRTARYEQYF. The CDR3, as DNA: TGCAGTGCTATCATTACTACCCGGACAGCTAGATACGAGCAGTACTTC.

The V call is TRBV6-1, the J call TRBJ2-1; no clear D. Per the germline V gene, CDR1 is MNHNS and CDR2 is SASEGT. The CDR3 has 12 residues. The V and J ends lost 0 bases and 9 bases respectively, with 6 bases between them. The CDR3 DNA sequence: TGTGCCAGCAGTGAAGCCTGGGGTGAGCAGTTCTTC. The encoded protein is CASSEAWGEQFF.

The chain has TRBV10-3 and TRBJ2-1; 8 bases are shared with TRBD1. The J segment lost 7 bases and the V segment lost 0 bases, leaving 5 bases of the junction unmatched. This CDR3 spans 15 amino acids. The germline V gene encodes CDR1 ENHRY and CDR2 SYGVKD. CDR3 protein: CAISESTGAGNEQFF. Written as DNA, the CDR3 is TGTGCCATCAGTGAGTCGACAGGGGCAGGGAATGAGCAGTTCTTC.

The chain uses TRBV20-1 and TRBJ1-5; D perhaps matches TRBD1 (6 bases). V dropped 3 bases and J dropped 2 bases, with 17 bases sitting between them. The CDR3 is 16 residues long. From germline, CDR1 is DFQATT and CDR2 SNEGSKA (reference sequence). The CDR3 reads CSARGRQESRNQPQHF. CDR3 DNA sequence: TGCAGTGCTAGGGGAAGACAGGAATCGCGCAATCAGCCCCAGCATTTT.

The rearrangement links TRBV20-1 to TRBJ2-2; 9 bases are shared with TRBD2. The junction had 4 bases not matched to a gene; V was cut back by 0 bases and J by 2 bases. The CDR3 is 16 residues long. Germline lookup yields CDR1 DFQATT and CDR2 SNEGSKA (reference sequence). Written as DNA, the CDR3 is TGCAGTGCTAGAGAAAGCGGGAGGATAAACACCGGGGAGCTGTTTTTT. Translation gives CSARESGRINTGELFF.

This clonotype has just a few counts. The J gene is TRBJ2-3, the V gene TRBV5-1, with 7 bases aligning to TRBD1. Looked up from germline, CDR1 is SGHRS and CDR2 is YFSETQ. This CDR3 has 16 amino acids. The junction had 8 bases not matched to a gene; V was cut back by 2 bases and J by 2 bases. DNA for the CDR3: TGCGCCAGCAGCTTTCGGACAGGTCGAACCACAGATACGCAGTATTTT. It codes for CASSFRTGRTTDTQYF.

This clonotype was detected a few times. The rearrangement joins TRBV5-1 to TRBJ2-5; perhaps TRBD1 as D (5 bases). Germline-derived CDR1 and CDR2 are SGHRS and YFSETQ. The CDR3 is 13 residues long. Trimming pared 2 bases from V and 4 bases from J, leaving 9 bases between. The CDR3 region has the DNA TGCGCCAGCAGCTTCCGACAGCGAGAGACCCAGTACTTC. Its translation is CASSFRQRETQYF.